This T cell receptor (beta chain) came from a study of CD8+ T cells in alopecia areata. cDNA serving as the sequencing template came from extracted, reverse transcribed RNA. Profiled with immunoSEQ multiplex PCR; TCRdb holds only in-frame clones, not every one. The profile shows under 300,000 clones, under 70% of them singletons. Alopecia areata patients provided lesional scalp punch biopsies and peripheral blood, both collected for the study. From PBMCs, CD4+ and CD8+ T cells were sorted. Note on this clone: Its antigen is currently unknown.

Study-level points and caveats: Normal skin contains resident alphabeta T cells, and these are also sequenced in scalp samples. Clonality in lesional scalp, especially alopecia totalis/universalis, exceeded that of normal scalp.

This material consisted of CD4+ T cells sorted from blood, taken at week 0. The TCR was taken from a human donor with alopecia areata.

The CDR3 is CASSYSGINNQPQHF. The CDR3 bases are TGTGCCAGCAGTTACTCGGGGATCAACAATCAGCCCCAGCATTTT. The chain couples TRBV6-6 to TRBJ1-5, with no clear D. The CDR3 length is 15 residues. Germline V gene lookup returns CDR1 MNHNY and CDR2 SVGAGI (reference sequence). The V gene lost 0 bases and the J gene lost 3 bases, with 9 bases spanning the gap.